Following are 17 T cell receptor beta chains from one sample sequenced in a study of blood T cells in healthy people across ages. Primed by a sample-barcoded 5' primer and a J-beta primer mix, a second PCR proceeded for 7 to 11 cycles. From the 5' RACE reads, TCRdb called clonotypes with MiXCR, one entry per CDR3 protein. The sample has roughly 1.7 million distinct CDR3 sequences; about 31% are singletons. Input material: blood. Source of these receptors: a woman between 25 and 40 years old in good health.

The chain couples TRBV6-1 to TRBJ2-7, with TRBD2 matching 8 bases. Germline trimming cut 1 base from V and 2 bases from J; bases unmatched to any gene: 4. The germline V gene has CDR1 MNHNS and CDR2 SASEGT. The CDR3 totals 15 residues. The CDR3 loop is CASSEGLAGPYEQYF. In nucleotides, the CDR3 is TGTGCCAGCAGTGAAGGGCTAGCGGGCCCCTACGAGCAGTACTTC.

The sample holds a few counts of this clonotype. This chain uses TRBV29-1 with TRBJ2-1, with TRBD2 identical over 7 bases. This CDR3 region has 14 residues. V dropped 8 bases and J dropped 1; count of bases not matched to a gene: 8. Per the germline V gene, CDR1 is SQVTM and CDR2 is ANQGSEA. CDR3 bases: TGCAGCATTCAGTACGGGGGGTCCTACAATGAGCAGTTCTTC. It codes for CSIQYGGSYNEQFF.

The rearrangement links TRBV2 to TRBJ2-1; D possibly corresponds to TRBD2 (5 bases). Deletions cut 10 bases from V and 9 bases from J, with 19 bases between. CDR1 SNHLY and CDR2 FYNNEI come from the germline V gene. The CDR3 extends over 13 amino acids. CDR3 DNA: TGTGCCACTGGACTCTCCTACATTGGTGAGCAGTTCTTC. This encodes CATGLSYIGEQFF.

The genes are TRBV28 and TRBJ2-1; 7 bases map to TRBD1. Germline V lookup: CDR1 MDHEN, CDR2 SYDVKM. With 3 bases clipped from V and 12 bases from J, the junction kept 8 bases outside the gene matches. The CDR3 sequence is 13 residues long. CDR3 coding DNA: TGTGCCAGCAGTTTCGACAGGGCATTCGGGCAGTTCTTC. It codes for CASSFDRAFGQFF.

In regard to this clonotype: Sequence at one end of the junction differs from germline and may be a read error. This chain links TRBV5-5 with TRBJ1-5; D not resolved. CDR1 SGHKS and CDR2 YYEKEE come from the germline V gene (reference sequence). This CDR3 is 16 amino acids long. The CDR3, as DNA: TGTGCCAGCGGCTTGTTTGCCCTGATAGGCAATCAGCCCCAGCATTTT. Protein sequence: CASGLFALIGNQPQHF.

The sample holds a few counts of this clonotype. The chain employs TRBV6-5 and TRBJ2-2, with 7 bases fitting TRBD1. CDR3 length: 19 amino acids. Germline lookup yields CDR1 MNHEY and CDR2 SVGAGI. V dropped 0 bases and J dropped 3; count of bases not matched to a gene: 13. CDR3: CASSYSAPGIGGDTGELFF. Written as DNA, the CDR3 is TGTGCCAGCAGTTACTCGGCGCCGGGGATAGGGGGCGACACCGGGGAGCTGTTTTTT.

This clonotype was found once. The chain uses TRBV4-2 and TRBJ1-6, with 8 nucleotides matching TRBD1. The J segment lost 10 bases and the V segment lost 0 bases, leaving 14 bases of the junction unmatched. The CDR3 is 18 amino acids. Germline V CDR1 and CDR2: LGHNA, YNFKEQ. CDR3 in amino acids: CASSQDVLLTGGNSPLHF. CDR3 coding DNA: TGTGCCAGCAGCCAAGATGTCCTCCTAACAGGGGGTAACTCACCCCTCCACTTT.

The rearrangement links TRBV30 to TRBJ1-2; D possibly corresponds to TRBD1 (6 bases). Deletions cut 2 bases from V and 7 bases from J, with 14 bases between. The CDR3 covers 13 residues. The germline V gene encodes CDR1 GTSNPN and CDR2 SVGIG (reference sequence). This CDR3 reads CAWSSGGQLGYTF. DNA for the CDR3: TGTGCCTGGAGTTCCGGGGGGCAACTTGGCTACACCTTC.

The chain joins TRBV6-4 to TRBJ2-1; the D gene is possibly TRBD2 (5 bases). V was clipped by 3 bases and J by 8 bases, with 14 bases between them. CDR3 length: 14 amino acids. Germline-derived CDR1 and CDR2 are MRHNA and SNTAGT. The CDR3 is CASSDIGGRDEQFF. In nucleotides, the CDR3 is TGTGCCAGCAGTGATATCGGCGGGCGGGATGAGCAGTTCTTC.

CDR3 in DNA: TGTGCCACCAAGGCGGGGTACACAGATACGCAGTATTTT. The encoded protein is CATKAGYTDTQYF. The chain couples TRBV2 to TRBJ2-3, with D tentatively TRBD2 (6 bases). This CDR3 is 13 amino acids long. V lost 10 bases to trimming and J lost 2 bases, with 13 bases between them. Germline CDR1 reads SNHLY; CDR2 reads FYNNEI. The full variable domain, its missing parts supplied by reference TRBV2 and TRBJ2-3, is EPEVTQTPSHQVTQMGQEVILRCVPISNHLYFYWYRQILGQKVEFLVSFYNNEISEKSEIFDDQFSVERPDGSNFTLKIRSTKLEDSAMYFCATKAGYTDTQYFGPGTRLTVL.

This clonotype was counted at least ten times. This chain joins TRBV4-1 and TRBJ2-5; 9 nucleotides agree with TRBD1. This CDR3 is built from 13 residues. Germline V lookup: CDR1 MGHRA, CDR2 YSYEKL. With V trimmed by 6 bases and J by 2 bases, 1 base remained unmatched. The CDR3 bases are TGCGCCAGCAGGGGGACAGGGCAAGAGACCCAGTACTTC. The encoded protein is CASRGTGQETQYF.

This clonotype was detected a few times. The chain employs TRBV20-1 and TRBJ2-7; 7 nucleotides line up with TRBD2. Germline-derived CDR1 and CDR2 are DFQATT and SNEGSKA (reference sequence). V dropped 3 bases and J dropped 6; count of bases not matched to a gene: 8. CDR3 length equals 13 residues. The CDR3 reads CSARKGLAAEQYF. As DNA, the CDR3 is TGCAGTGCTAGGAAAGGGCTAGCGGCCGAGCAGTACTTC.

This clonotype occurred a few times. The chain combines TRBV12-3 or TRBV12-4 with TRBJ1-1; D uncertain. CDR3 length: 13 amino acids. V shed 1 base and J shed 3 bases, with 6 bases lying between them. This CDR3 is CASSLVVDTEAFF. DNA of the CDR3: TGTGCCAGCAGTTTAGTGGTGGACACTGAAGCTTTCTTT.

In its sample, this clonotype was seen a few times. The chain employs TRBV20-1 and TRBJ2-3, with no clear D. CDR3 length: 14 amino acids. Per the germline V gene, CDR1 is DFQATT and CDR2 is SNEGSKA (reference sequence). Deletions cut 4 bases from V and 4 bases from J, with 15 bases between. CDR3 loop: CSATNRRSADTQYF. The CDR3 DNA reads TGCAGTGCTACAAATAGGAGAAGCGCAGATACGCAGTATTTT.

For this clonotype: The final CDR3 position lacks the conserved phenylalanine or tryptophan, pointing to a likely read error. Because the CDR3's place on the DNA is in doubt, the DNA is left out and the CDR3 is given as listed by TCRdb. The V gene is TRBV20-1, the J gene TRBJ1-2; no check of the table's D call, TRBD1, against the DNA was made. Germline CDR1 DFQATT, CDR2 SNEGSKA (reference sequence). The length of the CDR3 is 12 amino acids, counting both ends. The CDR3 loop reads CSAGQGGYGYTC.

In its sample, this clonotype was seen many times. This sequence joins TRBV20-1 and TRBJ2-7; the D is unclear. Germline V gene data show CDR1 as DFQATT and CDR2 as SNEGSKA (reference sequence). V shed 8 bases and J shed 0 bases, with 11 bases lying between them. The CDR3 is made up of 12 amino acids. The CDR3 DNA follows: TGCAGTACCGCCGTGGGCTCCTACGAGCAGTACTTC. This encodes CSTAVGSYEQYF.

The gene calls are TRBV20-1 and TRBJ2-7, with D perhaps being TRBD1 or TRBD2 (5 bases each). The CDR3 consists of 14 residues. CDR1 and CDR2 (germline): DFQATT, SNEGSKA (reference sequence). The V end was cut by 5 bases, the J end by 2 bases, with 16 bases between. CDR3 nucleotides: TGCAGTGCTGACACCGGGACGCATACCTACGAGCAGTACTTC. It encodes CSADTGTHTYEQYF.